This T cell receptor beta chain was sequenced in a study of cytomegalovirus exposure and HLA in healthy donors. On this clone: The sample contains more than one DNA sequence encoding this CDR3.

It was with 60 Vbeta and 13 Jbeta primers that the PCR ran. Using immunoSEQ multiplex PCR, the repertoire was profiled, and TCRdb retains in-frame clones only, with some absent. The sample contains about 60,000 clones, about 70% of which appear only once. This CDR3 region has 13 residues. Germline V gene lookup returns CDR1 SGHDT and CDR2 YYEEEE. V was cut by 4 bases and J by 4 bases, with 11 bases left in between. Sequencing input: PBMCs. V and J are TRBV5-6 and TRBJ1-1; D unclear. This receptor was identified in a woman aged 55 to 70 in good health and CMV-seropositive. The CDR3 coding sequence is TGTGCCAGCAGCCCCTCGACGGGCACTGAAGCTTTCTTT. Its translation is CASSPSTGTEAFF.